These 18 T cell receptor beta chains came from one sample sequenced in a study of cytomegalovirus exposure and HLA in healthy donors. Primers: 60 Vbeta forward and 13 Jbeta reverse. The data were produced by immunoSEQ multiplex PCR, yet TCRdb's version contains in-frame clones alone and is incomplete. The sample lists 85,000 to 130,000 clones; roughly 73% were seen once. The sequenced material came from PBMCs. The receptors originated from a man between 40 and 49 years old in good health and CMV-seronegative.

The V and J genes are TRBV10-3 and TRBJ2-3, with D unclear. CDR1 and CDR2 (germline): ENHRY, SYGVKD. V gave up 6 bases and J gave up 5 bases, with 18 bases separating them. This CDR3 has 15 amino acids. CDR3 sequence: CAISAEGLRGDTQYF. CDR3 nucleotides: TGTGCCATCAGCGCAGAAGGCCTTCGAGGAGATACGCAGTATTTT.

The CDR3 region has the DNA TGCAGCGTTGAAATCCAGAATTTCGAGCAGTACTTC. This codes for CSVEIQNFEQYF. V and J are TRBV29-1 and TRBJ2-7; unclear D gene. Trimming removed 2 bases at V and 6 bases at J, with 11 bases between. This CDR3 is built from 12 residues. CDR1 and CDR2 (germline): SQVTM, ANQGSEA.

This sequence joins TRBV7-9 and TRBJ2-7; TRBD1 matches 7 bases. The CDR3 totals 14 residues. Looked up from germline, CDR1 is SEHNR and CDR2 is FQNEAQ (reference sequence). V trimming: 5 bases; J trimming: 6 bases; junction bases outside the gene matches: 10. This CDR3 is CASSGPDREREQYF. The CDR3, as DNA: TGTGCCAGCAGCGGCCCCGACAGGGAGCGCGAGCAGTACTTC.

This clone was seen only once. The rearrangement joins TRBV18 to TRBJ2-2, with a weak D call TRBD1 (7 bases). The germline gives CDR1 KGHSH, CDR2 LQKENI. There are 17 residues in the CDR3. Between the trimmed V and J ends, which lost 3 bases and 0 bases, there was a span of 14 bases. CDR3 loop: CASSPRGQPTNTGELFF. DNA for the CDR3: TGTGCCAGCTCACCGCGGGGACAGCCGACGAACACCGGGGAGCTGTTTTTT.

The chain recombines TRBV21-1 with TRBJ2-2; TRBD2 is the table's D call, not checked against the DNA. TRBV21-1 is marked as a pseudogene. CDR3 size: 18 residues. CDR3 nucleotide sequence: TGTGCCAGCAGCAAAGACGCTAGCGGGGGCAACGGAACCGGGGAGCTGTTTTTT. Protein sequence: CASSKDASGGNGTGELFF.

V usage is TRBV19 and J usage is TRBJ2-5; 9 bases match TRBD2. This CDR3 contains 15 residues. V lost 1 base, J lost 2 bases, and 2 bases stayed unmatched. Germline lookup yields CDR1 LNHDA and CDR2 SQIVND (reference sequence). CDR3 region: CASSIGLAEQETQYF. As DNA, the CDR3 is TGTGCCAGTAGTATAGGACTAGCGGAGCAAGAGACCCAGTACTTC.

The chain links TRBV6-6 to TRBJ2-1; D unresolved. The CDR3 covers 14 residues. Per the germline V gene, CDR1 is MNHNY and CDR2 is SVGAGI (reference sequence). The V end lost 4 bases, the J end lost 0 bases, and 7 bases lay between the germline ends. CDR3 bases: TGTGCCAGCAGTTTACAGAGCTCCTACAATGAGCAGTTCTTC. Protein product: CASSLQSSYNEQFF.

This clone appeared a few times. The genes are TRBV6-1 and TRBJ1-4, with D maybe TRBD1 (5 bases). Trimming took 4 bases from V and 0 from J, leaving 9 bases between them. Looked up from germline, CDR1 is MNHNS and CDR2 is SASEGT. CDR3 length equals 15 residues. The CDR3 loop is CASSGGTATNEKLFF. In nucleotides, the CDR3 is TGTGCCAGCAGTGGCGGGACCGCAACTAATGAAAAACTGTTTTTT.

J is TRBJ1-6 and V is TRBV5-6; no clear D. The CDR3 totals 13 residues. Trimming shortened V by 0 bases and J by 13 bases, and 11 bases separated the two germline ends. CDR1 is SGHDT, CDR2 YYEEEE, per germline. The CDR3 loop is CASSLGQRRPLHF. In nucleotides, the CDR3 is TGTGCCAGCAGCTTGGGCCAACGGAGGCCCCTCCACTTT.

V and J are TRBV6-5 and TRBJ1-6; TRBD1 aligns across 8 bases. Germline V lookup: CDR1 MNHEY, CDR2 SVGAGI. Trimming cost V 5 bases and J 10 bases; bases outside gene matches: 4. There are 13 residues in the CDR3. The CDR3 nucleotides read TGTGCCAGCAGTAACGGACAGGGCTCACCCCTCCACTTT. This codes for CASSNGQGSPLHF.

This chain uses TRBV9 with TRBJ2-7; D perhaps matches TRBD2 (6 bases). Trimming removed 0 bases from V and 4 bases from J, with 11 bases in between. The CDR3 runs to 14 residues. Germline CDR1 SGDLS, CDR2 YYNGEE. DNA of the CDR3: TGTGCCAGCAGCGTAGGGGACTCCTCATACGAGCAGTACTTC. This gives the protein CASSVGDSSYEQYF.

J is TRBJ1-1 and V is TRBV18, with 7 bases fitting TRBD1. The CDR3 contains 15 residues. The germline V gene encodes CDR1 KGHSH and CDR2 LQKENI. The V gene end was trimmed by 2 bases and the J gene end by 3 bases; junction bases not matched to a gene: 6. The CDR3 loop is CASSPRGRGDTEAFF. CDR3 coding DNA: TGTGCCAGCTCACCAAGGGGGCGCGGCGACACTGAAGCTTTCTTT.

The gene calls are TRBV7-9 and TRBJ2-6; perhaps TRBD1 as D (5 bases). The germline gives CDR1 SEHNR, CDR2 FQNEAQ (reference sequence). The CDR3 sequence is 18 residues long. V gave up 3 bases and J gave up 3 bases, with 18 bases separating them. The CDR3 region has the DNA TGTGCCAGCAGCTTTGGTTCAGGGCGTCCGGGTGGGGCCAACGTCCTGACTTTC. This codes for CASSFGSGRPGGANVLTF.

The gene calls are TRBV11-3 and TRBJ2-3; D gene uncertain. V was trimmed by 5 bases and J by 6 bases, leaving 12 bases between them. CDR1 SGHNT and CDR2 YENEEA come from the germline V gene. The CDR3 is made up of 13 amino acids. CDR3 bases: TGTGCCAGCAGCCCCCTACTCGGGGATACGCAGTATTTT. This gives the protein CASSPLLGDTQYF.

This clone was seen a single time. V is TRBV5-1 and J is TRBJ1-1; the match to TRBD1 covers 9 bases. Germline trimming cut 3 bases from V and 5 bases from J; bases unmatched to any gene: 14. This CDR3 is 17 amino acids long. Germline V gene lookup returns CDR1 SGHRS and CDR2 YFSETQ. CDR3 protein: CASSSTVQGAGSTEAFF. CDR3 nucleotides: TGCGCCAGCAGCTCGACCGTACAGGGGGCAGGGAGTACTGAAGCTTTCTTT.

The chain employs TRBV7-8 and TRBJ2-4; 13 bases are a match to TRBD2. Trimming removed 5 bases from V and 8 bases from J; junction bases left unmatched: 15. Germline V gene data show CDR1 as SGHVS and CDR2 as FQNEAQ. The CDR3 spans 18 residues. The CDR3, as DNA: TGTGCCAGCAGCCACGCCACTAGCGGGGGGGCGGGGGGGGACATTCAGTACTTC. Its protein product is CASSHATSGGAGGDIQYF.

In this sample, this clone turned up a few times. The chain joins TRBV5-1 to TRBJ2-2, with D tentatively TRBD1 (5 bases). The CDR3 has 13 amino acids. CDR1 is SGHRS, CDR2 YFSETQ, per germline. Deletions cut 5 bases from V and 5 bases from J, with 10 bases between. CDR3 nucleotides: TGCGCCAGCAGGGACGCAGGGACCGGGGAGCTGTTTTTT. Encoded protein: CASRDAGTGELFF.

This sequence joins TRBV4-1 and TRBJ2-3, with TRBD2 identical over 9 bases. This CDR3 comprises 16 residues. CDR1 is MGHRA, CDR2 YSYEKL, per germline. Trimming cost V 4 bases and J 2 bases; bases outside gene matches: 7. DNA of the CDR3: TGCGCCAGCAGCCTCCGGGCGGGGGGGGACACAGATACGCAGTATTTT. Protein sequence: CASSLRAGGDTDTQYF.